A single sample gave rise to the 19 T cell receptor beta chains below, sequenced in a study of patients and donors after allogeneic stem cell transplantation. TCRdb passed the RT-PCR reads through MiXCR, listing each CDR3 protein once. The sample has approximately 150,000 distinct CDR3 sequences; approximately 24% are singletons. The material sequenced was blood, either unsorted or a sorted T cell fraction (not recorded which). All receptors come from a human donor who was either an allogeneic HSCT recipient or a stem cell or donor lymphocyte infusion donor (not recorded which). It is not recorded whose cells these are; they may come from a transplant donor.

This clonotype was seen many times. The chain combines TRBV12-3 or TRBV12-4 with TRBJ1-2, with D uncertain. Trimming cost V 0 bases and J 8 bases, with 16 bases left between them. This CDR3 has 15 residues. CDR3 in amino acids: CASSLAETAIGGYTF. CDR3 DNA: TGTGCCAGCAGTTTAGCGGAGACTGCAATTGGAGGCTACACCTTC.

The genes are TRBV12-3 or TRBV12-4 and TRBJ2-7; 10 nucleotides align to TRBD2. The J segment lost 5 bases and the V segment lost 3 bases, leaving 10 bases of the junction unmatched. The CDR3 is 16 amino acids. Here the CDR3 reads CASSFPGLAGVDEQYF. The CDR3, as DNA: TGTGCCAGCAGTTTTCCGGGCCTAGCGGGAGTTGACGAGCAGTACTTC.

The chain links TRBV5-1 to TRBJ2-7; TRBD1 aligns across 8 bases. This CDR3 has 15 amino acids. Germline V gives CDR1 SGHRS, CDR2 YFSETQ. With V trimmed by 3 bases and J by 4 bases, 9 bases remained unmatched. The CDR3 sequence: CASSSSRTGPYEQYF. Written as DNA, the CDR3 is TGCGCCAGCAGCTCTTCCCGGACAGGGCCTTACGAGCAGTACTTC.

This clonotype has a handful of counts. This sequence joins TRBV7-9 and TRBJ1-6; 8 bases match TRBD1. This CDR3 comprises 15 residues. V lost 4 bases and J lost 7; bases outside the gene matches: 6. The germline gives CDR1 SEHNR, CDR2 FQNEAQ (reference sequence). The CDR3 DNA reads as TGTGCCAGCAGCTACAACAGGGGGGGCAATTCACCCCTCCACTTT. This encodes CASSYNRGGNSPLHF. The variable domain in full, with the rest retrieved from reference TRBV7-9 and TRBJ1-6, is DTGVSQNPRHKITKRGQNVTFRCDPISEHNRLYWYRQTLGQGPEFLTYFQNEAQLEKSRLLSDRFSAERPKGSFSTLEIQRTEQGDSAMYLCASSYNRGGNSPLHFGNGTRLTVT.

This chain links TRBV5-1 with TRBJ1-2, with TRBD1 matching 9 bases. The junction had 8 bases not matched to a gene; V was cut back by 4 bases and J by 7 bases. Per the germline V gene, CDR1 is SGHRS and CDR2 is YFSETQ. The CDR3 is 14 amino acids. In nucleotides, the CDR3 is TGCGCCAGCAGCCAGGAACAGGGGGCGAGTGGCTACACCTTC. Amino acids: CASSQEQGASGYTF.

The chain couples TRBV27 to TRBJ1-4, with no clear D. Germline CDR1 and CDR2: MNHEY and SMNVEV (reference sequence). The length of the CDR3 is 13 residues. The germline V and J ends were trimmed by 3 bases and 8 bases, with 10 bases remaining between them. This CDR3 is CASSFYPREKLFF. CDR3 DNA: TGTGCCAGCAGTTTCTACCCTCGGGAAAAACTGTTTTTT.

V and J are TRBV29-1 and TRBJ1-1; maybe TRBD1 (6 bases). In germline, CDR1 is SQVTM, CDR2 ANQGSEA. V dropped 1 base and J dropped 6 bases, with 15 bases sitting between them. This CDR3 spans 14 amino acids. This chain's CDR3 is CSVEAGGLGAEAFF. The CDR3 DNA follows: TGCAGCGTTGAAGCGGGGGGGCTAGGCGCTGAAGCTTTCTTT.

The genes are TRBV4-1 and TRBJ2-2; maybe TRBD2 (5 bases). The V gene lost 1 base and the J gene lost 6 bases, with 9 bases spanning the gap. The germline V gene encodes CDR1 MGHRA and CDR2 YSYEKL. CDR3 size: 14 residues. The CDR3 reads CASSQVAGSGELFF. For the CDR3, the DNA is TGCGCCAGCAGCCAAGTTGCGGGTTCCGGGGAGCTGTTTTTT.

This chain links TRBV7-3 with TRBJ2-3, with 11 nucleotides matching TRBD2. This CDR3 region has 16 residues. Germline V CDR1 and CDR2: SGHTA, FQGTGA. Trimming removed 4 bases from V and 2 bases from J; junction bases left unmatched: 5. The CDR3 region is CASSWTTSGDTDTQYF. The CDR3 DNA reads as TGTGCCAGCAGCTGGACGACTAGCGGGGACACAGATACGCAGTATTTT.

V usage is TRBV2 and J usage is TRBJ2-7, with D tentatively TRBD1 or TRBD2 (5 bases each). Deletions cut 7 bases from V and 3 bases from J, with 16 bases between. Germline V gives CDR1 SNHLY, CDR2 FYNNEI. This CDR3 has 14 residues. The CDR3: CASIRDGVGYEQYF. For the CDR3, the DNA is TGTGCCAGCATCAGGGACGGAGTGGGCTACGAGCAGTACTTC.

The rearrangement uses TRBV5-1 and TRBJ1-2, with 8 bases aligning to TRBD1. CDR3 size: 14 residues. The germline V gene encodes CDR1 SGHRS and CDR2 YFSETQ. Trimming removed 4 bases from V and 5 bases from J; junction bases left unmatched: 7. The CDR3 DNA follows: TGCGCCAGCAGCGCCGGGACAGGAATATATGGCTACACCTTC. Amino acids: CASSAGTGIYGYTF.

This chain's CDR3 is CASSNPPQQPNTEAFF. The CDR3 DNA is TGTGCCAGCAGTAATCCCCCCCAGCAGCCTAACACTGAAGCTTTCTTT. This chain links TRBV11-3 with TRBJ1-1, with D unclear. V was cut by 6 bases and J by 2 bases, with 19 bases left in between. This CDR3 is built from 16 residues. Germline loops: CDR1 SGHNT, CDR2 YENEEA.

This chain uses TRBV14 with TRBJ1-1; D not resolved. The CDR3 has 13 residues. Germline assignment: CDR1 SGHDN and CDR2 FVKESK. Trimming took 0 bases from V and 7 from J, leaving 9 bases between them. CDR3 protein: CASSQELRNEAFF. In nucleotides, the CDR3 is TGTGCCAGCAGCCAAGAACTTCGGAATGAAGCTTTCTTT.

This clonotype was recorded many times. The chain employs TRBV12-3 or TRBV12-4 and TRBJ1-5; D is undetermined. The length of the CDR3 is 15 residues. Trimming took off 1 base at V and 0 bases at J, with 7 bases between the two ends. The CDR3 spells CASSLGGYSNQPQHF. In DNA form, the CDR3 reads TGTGCCAGCAGTTTAGGAGGTTATAGCAATCAGCCCCAGCATTTT.

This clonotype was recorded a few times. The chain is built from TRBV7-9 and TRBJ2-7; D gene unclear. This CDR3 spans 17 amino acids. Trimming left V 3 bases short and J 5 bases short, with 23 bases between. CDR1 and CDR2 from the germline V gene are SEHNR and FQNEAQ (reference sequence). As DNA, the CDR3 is TGTGCCAGCAGCTTCCATGTCGGCCGGCCATCGACCCACGAGCAGTACTTC. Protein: CASSFHVGRPSTHEQYF.

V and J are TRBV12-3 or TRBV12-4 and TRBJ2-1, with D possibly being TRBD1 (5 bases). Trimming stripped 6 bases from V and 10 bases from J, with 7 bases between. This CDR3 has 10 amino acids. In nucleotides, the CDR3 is TGTGCCAGCAGCCCAGGGGAGCAGTTCTTC. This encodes CASSPGEQFF.

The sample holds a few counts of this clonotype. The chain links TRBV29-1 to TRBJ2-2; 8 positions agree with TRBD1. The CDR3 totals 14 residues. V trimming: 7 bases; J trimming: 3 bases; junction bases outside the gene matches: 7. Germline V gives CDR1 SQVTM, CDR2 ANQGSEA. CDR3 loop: CSATGGRYTGELFF. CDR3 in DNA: TGCAGCGCCACAGGGGGACGTTACACCGGGGAGCTGTTTTTT.

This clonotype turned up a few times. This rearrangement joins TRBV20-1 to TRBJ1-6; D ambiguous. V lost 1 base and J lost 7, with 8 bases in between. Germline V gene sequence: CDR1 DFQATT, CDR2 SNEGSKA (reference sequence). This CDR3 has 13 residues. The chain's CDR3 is CSARGPRNSPLHF. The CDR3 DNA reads TGCAGTGCTAGAGGGCCCAGGAATTCACCCCTCCACTTT.

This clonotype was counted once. The CDR3 nucleotides read TGTGCCAGCAGCCAGGGGACGGAGTACAATGAGCAGTTCTTC. Protein product: CASSQGTEYNEQFF. V usage is TRBV4-2 and J usage is TRBJ2-1; D possibly matches TRBD1 or TRBD2 (5 bases each). This CDR3 region has 14 residues. The germline V gene encodes CDR1 LGHNA and CDR2 YNFKEQ. Trimming took 3 bases from V and 4 from J, leaving 10 bases between them.